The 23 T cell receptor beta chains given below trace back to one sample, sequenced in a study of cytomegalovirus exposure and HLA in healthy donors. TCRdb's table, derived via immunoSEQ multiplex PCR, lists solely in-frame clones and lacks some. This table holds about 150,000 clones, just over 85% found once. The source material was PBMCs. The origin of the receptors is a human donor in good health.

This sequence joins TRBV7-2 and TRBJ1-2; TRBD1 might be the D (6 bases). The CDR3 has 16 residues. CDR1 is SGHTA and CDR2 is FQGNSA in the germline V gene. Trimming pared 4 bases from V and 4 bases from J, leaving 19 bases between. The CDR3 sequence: CASSYLPGGAGYGYTF. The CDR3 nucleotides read TGTGCCAGCAGCTATCTTCCGGGGGGGGCGGGCTATGGCTACACCTTC.

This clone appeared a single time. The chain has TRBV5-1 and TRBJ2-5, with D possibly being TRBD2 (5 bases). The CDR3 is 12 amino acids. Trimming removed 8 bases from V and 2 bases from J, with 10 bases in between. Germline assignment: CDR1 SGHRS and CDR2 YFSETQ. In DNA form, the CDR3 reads TGCGCCAGTGGACTCCAACAAGAGACCCAGTACTTC. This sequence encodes CASGLQQETQYF. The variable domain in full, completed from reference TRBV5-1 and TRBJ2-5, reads KAGVTQTPRYLIKTRGQQVTLSCSPISGHRSVSWYQQTPGQGLQFLFEYFSETQRNKGNFPGRFSGRQFSNSRSEMNVSTLELGDSALYLCASGLQQETQYFGPGTRLLVL.

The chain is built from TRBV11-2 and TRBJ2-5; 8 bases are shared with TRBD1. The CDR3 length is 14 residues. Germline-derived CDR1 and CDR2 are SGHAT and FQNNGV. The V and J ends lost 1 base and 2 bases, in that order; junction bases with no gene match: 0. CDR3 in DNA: TGTGCCAGCAGCTTAGGACAGGGGCAAGAGACCCAGTACTTC. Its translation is CASSLGQGQETQYF. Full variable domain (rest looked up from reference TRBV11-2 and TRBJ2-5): EAGVAQSPRYKIIEKRQSVAFWCNPISGHATLYWYQQILGQGPKLLIQFQNNGVVDDSQLPKDRFSAERLKGVDSTLKIQPAKLEDSAVYLCASSLGQGQETQYFGPGTRLLVL.

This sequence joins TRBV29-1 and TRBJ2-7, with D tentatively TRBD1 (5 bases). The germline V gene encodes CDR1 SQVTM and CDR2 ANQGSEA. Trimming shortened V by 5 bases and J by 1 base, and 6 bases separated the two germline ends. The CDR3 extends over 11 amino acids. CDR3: CSVRQSYEQYF. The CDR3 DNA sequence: TGCAGCGTTAGACAGTCCTACGAGCAGTACTTC.

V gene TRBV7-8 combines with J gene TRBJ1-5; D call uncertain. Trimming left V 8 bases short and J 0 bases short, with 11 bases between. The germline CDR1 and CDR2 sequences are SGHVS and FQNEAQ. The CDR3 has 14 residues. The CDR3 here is CASRSGYSNQPQHF. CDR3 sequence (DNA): TGTGCCAGCCGTTCGGGGTATAGCAATCAGCCCCAGCATTTT.

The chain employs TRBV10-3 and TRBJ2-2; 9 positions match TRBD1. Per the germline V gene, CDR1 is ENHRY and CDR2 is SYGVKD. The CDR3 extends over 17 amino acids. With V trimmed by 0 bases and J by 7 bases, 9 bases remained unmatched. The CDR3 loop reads CAISESNPGQGLGELFF. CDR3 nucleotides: TGTGCCATCAGTGAGTCGAATCCGGGACAGGGACTCGGGGAGCTGTTTTTT.

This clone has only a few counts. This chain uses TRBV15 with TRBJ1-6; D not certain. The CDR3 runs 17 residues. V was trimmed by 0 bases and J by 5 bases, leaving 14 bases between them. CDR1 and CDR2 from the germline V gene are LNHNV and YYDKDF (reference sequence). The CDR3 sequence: CATSRDYGVKDNSPLHF. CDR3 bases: TGTGCCACCAGCAGAGATTACGGGGTGAAGGATAATTCACCCCTCCACTTT.

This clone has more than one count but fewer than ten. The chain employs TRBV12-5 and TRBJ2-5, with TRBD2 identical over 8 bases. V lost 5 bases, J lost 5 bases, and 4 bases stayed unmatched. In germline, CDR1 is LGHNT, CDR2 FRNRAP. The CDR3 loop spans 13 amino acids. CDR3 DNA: TGTGCTAGTGGTCTTGGGACTAGTGAGACCCAGTACTTC. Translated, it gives CASGLGTSETQYF.

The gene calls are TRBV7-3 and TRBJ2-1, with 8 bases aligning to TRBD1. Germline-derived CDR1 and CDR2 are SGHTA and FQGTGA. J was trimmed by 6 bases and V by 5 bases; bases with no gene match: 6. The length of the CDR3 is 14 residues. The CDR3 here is CASSRTGTGNEQFF. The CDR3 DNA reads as TGTGCCAGCAGCCGGACAGGGACGGGCAATGAGCAGTTCTTC. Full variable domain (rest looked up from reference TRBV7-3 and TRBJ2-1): GAGVSQTPSNKVTEKGKYVELRCDPISGHTALYWYRQSLGQGPEFLIYFQGTGAADDSGLPNDRFFAVRPEGSVSTLKIQRTERGDSAVYLCASSRTGTGNEQFFGPGTRLTVL.

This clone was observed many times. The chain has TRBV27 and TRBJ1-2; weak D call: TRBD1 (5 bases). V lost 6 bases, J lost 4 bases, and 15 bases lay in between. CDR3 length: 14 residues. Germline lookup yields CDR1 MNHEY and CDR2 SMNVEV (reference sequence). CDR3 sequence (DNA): TGTGCCAGCAGAAGTACAGGAGGGTTCTATGGCTACACCTTC. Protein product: CASRSTGGFYGYTF.

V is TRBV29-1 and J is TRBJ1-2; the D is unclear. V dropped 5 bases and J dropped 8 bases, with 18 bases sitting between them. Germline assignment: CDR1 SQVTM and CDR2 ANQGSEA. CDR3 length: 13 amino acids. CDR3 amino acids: CSVTHSLRSGYTF. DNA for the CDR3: TGCAGCGTTACCCACTCCCTACGGAGCGGCTACACCTTC. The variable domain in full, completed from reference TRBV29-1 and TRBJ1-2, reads SAVISQKPSRDICQRGTSLTIQCQVDSQVTMMFWYRQQPGQSLTLIATANQGSEATYESGFVIDKFPISRPNLTFSTLTVSNMSPEDSSIYLCSVTHSLRSGYTFGSGTRLTVV.

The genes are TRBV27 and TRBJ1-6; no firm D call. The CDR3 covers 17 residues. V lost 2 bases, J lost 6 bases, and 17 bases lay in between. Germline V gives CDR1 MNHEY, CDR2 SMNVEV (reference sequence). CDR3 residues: CASSLREGSTFNSPLHF. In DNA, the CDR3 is TGTGCCAGCAGTTTAAGGGAGGGTTCAACCTTTAATTCACCCCTCCACTTT.

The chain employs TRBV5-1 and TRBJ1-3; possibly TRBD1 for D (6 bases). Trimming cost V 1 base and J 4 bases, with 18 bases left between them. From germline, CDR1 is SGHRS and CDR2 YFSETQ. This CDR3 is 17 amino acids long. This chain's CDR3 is CASSLSRGGPGGNTIYF. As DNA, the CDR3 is TGCGCCAGCAGCTTGTCAAGAGGGGGTCCTGGCGGAAACACCATATATTTT.

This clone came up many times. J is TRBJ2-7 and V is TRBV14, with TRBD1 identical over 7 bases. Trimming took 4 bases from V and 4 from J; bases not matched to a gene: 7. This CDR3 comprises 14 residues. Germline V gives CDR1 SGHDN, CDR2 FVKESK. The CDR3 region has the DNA TGTGCCAGCAGCCTATCCAGGACAGGTTACGAGCAGTACTTC. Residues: CASSLSRTGYEQYF.

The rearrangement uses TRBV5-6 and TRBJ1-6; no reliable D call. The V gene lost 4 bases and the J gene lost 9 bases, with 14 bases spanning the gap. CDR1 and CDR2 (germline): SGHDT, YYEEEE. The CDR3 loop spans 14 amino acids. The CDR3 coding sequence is TGTGCCAGCAGCCTCACAGTAGTGGCTTCACCCCTCCACTTT. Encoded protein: CASSLTVVASPLHF.

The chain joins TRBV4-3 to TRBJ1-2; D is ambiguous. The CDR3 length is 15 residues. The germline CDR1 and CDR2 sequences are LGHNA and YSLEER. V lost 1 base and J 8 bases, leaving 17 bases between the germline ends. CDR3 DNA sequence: TGCGCCAGCAGCCAAGTAGCCCTAAACCAAGCAGGCTACACCTTC. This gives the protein CASSQVALNQAGYTF.

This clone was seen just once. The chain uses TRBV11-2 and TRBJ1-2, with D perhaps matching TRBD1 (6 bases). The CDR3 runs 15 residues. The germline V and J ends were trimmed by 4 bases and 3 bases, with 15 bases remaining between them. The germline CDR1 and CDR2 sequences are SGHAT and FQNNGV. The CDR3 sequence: CASSSWRGGDYGYTF. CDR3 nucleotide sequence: TGTGCCAGCAGCTCATGGAGGGGGGGCGACTATGGCTACACCTTC.

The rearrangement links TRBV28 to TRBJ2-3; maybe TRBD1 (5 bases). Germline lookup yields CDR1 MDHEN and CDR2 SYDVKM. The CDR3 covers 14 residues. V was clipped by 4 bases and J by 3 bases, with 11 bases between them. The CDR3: CASSSDSRTDTQYF. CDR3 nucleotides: TGTGCCAGCAGTTCAGACAGTAGGACAGATACGCAGTATTTT.

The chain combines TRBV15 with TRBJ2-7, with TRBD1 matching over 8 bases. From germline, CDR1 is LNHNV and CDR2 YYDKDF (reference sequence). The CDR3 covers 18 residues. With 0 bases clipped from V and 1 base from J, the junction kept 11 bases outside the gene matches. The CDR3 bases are TGTGCCACCAGCAGAGATGGGTTTCGACAGGGGAGTTCCTACGAGCAGTACTTC. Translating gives CATSRDGFRQGSSYEQYF.

The CDR3 is CASRDYLAGELFF. CDR3 in DNA: TGTGCCAGCAGGGACTATTTGGCCGGGGAGCTGTTTTTT. V and J are TRBV27 and TRBJ2-2, with D perhaps TRBD2 (6 bases). This CDR3 has 13 residues. Looked up from germline, CDR1 is MNHEY and CDR2 is SMNVEV (reference sequence). The V end was cut by 6 bases, the J end by 6 bases, with 11 bases between.

CDR3 DNA: TGCAGCGCCGATACCGGGGGTGGAGATACGCAGTATTTT. Encoded protein: CSADTGGGDTQYF. V and J are TRBV29-1 and TRBJ2-3; D might be TRBD2 (6 bases). The CDR3 runs to 13 residues. Germline CDR1 is SQVTM and CDR2 is ANQGSEA. The ends were cut back, 7 bases at V and 5 bases at J, with 16 bases in the middle.

The CDR3 DNA is TGTGCATCACGCGGGCGCGAACAAGAGACCCAGTACTTC. Residues: CASRGREQETQYF. V gene TRBV7-2 combines with J gene TRBJ2-5; D perhaps matches TRBD2 (5 bases). This CDR3 has 13 residues. Germline V gene data show CDR1 as SGHTA and CDR2 as FQGNSA.

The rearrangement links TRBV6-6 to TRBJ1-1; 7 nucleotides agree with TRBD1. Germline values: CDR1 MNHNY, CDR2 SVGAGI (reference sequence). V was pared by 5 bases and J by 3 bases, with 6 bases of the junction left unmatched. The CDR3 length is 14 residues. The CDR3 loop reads CASSPTGAHTEAFF. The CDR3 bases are TGTGCCAGCAGTCCAACAGGGGCACACACTGAAGCTTTCTTT.